Listed here are 10 T cell receptor beta chains from one sample, sequenced in a study of blood T cell repertoires in COVID-19. Repertoires were generated with immunoSEQ multiplex PCR, while TCRdb's copy carries only in-frame clones and drops some. The repertoire includes around 150,000 clones, approximately 82% of them detected once, and 20% to 25% sits in the top ten. What was sequenced was peripheral blood. The receptors shown here come from a woman older than 75 with acute or convalescent COVID-19.

The chain joins TRBV2 to TRBJ2-5; D is possibly TRBD1 (5 bases). The CDR3 has 12 amino acids. Germline V gives CDR1 SNHLY, CDR2 FYNNEI. Trimming left V 10 bases short and J 10 bases short, with 19 bases between. CDR3 loop: CATPIDSPDQYF. In DNA form, the CDR3 reads TGTGCCACCCCGATCGACAGTCCTGACCAGTACTTC.

The V call is TRBV10-3, the J call TRBJ1-1; 7 bases line up with TRBD1. The V gene's germline CDR1 is ENHRY and CDR2 SYGVKD. The V gene end was trimmed by 4 bases and the J gene end by 1 base; junction bases not matched to a gene: 9. The CDR3 spans 16 residues. The chain's CDR3 is CAISALYRGENTEAFF. CDR3 sequence (DNA): TGTGCCATCAGTGCTCTTTACAGGGGTGAGAACACTGAAGCTTTCTTT.

The J gene is TRBJ2-7, the V gene TRBV29-1; the match to TRBD1 covers 8 bases. Germline-derived CDR1 and CDR2 are SQVTM and ANQGSEA. This CDR3 region has 12 residues. The V gene end was trimmed by 7 bases and the J gene end by 0 bases; junction bases not matched to a gene: 2. The CDR3 bases are TGCAGCGGGACAGGGAACTCCTACGAGCAGTACTTC. It translates to CSGTGNSYEQYF.

The chain uses TRBV29-1 and TRBJ1-5; 8 bases fit TRBD1. CDR3 size: 14 residues. Trimming took 6 bases from V and 0 from J; bases not matched to a gene: 4. From germline, CDR1 is SQVTM and CDR2 ANQGSEA. CDR3 in amino acids: CSVGQGNSNQPQHF. CDR3 DNA sequence: TGCAGCGTCGGACAGGGAAATAGCAATCAGCCCCAGCATTTT.

In this sample, this clone turned up once. This chain joins TRBV15 and TRBJ2-5, with 8 positions matching TRBD2. The CDR3 extends over 14 amino acids. The V gene's germline CDR1 is LNHNV and CDR2 YYDKDF (reference sequence). After removal of 0 bases from V and 5 bases from J, the junction contained 2 bases not matched to a gene. The CDR3 loop reads CATSRDRGRETQYF. In DNA, the CDR3 is TGTGCCACCAGCAGAGATCGCGGGAGGGAGACCCAGTACTTC.

This chain uses TRBV2 with TRBJ1-5; 7 positions match TRBD1. This CDR3 spans 15 amino acids. Germline CDR1 SNHLY, CDR2 FYNNEI. Trimming at V came to 6 bases and at J to 0 bases, leaving 5 bases not matched to a gene. CDR3 bases: TGTGCCAGCAGCCCGGGACAGTCTAGCAATCAGCCCCAGCATTTT. Amino acid sequence: CASSPGQSSNQPQHF.

This rearrangement joins TRBV6-5 to TRBJ2-3; 14 bases map to TRBD2. Trimming took 2 bases from V and 9 from J; bases not matched to a gene: 4. The CDR3 length is 15 residues. Germline CDR1 is MNHEY and CDR2 is SVGAGI. CDR3 coding DNA: TGTGCCAGCAGTTACGGGGGACTAGCGGGAGACACGCAGTATTTT. Protein product: CASSYGGLAGDTQYF.

CDR3 residues: CSADRQGEQYF. The CDR3 DNA follows: TGCAGTGCTGACCGACAGGGCGAGCAGTACTTC. V and J are TRBV20-1 and TRBJ2-7; 7 bases align to TRBD1. Germline assignment: CDR1 DFQATT and CDR2 SNEGSKA (reference sequence). The junction had 4 bases not matched to a gene; V was cut back by 5 bases and J by 6 bases. The CDR3 has 11 residues.

The chain is built from TRBV29-1 and TRBJ2-3, with 10 bases aligning to TRBD2. Germline trimming cut 7 bases from V and 3 bases from J; bases unmatched to any gene: 10. The CDR3 has 15 residues. Germline lookup yields CDR1 SQVTM and CDR2 ANQGSEA. The CDR3 reads CSARLAGVWTDTQYF. CDR3 nucleotides: TGCAGCGCCCGTCTAGCGGGAGTTTGGACAGATACGCAGTATTTT.

The V and J genes are TRBV7-2 and TRBJ2-1; D might be TRBD2 (5 bases). The length of the CDR3 is 15 residues. CDR1 and CDR2 (germline): SGHTA, FQGNSA. V was cut by 5 bases and J by 2 bases, with 13 bases left in between. Here the CDR3 reads CASSALHGAYNEQFF. As DNA, the CDR3 is TGTGCCAGCAGCGCCCTACACGGGGCCTACAATGAGCAGTTCTTC.